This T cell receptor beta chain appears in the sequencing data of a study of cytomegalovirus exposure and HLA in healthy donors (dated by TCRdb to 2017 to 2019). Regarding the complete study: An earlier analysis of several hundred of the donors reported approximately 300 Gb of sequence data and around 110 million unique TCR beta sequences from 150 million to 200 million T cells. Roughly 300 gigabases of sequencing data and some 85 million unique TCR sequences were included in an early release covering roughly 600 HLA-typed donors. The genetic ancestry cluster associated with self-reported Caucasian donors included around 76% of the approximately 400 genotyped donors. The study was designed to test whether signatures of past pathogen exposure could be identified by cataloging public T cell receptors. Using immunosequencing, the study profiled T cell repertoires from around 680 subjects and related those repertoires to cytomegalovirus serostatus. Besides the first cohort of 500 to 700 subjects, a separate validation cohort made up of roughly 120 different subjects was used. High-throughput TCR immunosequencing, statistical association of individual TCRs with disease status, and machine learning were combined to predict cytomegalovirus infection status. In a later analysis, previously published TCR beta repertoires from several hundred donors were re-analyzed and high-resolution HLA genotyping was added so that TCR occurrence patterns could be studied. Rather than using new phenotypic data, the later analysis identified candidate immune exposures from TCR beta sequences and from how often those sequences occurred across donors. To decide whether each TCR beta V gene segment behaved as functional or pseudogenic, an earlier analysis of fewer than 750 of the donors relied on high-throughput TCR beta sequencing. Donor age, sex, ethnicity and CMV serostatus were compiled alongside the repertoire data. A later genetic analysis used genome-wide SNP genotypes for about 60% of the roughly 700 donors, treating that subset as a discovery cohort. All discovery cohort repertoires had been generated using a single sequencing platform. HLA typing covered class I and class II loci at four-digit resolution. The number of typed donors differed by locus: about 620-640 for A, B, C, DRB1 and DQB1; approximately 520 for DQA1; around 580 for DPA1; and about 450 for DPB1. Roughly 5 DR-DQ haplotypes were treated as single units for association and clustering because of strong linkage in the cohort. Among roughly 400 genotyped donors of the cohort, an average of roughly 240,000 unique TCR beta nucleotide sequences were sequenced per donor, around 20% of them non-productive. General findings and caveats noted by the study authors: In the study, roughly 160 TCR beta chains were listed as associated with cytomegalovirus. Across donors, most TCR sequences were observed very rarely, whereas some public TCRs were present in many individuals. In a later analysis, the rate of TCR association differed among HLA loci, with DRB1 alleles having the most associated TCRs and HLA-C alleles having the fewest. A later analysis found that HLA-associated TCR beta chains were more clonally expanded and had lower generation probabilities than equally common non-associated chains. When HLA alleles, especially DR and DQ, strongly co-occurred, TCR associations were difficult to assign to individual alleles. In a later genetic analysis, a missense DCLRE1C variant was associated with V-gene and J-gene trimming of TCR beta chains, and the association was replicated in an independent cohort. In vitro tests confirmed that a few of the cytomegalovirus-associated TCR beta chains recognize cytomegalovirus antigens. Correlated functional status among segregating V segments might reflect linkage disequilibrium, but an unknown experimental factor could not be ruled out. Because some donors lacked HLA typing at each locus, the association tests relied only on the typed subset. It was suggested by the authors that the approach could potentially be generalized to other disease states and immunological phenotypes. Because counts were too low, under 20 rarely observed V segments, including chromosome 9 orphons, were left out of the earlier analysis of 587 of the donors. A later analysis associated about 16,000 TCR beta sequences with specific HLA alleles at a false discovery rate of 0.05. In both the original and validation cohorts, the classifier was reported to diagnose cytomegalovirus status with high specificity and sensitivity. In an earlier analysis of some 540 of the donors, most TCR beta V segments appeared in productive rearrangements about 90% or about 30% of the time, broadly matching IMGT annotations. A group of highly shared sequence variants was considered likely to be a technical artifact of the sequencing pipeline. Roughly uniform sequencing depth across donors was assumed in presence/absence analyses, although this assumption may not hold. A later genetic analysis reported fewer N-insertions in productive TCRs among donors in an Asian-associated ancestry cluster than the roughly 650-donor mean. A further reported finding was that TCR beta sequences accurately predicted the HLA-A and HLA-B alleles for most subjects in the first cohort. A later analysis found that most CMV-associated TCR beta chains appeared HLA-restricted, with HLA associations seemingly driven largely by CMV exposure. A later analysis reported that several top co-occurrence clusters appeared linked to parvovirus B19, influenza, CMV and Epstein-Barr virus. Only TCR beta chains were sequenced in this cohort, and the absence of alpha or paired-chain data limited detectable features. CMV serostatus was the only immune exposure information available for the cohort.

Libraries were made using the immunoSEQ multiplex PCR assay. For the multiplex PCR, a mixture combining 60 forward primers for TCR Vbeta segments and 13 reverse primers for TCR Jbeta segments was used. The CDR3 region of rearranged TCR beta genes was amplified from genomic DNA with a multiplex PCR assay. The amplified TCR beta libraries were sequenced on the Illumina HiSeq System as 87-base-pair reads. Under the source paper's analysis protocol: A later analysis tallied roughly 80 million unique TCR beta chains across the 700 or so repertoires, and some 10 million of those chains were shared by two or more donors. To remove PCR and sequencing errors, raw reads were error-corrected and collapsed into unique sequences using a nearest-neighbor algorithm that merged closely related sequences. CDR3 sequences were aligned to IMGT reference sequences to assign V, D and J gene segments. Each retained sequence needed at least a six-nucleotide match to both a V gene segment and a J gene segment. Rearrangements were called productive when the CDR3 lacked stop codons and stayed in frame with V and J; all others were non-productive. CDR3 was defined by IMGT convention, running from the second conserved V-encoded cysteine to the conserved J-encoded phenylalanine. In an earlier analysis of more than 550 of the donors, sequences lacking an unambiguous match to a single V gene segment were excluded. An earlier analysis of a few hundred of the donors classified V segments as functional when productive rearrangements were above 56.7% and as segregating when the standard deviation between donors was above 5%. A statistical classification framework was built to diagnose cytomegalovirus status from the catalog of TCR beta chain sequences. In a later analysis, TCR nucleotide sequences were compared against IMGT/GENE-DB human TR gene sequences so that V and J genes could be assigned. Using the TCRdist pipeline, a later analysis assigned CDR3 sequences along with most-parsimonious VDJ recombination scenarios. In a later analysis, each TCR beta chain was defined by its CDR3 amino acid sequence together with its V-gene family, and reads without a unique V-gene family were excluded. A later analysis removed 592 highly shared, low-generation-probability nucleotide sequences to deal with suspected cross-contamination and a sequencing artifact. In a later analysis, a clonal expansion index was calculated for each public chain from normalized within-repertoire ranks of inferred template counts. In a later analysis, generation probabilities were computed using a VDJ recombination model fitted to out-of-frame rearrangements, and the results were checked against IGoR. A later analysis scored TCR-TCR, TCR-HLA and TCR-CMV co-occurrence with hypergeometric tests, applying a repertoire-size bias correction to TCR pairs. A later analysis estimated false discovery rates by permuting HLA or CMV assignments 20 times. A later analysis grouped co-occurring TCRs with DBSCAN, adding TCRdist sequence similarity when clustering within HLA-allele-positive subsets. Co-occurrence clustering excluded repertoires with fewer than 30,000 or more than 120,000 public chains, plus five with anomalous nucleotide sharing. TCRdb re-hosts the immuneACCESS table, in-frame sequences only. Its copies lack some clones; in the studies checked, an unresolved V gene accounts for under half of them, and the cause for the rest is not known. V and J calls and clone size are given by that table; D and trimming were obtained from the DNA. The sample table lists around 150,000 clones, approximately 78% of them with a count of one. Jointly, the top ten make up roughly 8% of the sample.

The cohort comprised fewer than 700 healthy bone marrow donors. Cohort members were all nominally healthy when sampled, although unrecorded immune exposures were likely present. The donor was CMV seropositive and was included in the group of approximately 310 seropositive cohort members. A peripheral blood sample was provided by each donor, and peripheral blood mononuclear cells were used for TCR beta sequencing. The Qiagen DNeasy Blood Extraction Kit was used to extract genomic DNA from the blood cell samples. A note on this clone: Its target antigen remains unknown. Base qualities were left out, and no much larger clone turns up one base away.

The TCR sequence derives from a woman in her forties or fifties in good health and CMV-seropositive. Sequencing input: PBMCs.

CDR3 region: CASSFSGLISGELFF. The DNA sequence is as follows: TGTGCCAGCAGCTTTTCGGGACTGATATCCGGGGAGCTGTTTTTT. Recombination linked TRBV5-4 to TRBJ2-2, and possibly TRBD2, on 6 matching bases. CDR3 length: 15 amino acids, cysteine to phenylalanine. Only the CDR3 DNA stays, 45 bases, in frame from base 1. V is cut by 2 bases and J by 6 bases, and the space between the germline ends is 14 bases. Sequences SGHNT (CDR1) and YYREEE (CDR2) are obtained from the germline V gene (reference sequence).